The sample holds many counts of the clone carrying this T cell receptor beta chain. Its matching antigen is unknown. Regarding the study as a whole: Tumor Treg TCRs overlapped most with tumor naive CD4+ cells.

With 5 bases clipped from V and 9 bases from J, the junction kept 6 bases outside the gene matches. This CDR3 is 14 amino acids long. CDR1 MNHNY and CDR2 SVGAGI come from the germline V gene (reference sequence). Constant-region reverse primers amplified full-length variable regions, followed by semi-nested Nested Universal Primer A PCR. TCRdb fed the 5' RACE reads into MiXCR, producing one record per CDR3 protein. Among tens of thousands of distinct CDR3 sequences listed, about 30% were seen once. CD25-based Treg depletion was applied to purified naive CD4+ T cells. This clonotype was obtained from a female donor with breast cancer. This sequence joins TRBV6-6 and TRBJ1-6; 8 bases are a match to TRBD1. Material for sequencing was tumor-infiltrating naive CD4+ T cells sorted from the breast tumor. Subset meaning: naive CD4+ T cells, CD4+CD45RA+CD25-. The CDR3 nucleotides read TGTGCCAGCAGTCCAGGGGGCGGATTTTCACCCCTCCACTTT. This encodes CASSPGGGFSPLHF.